This T cell receptor (beta chain) derives from a study of metastatic and nonmetastatic thyroid tumors. Study overall: Blood and tumor or nodule tissue repertoires from malignant and benign thyroid patients were compared. Study outcomes and limitations: The study reportedly found significantly higher TCR beta diversity in malignant thyroid tumors than benign nodules, in blood and tumor.

With 3 bases removed from V and 3 bases from J, the gap between germline ends came to 8 bases. The CDR3 sequence is 14 residues long. The germline V gene encodes CDR1 LNHDA and CDR2 SQIVND (reference sequence). As handled by the study authors: A classifier for distant metastasis in papillary thyroid cancer was constructed using CDR3 differences observed across clinicopathological groups. TCRdb re-called the PCR reads via MiXCR. The V and J calls and clone size are TCRdb's, not the authors'. The data hold about 5,600 clones, with around 30% observed a single time. The table lists this clone with a few counts. The antigen is undetermined. Patients underwent thyroid surgery, and none had received any treatment before it.

The chain couples TRBV19 to TRBJ2-2; D unresolved. This sequence was found in a female donor with papillary thyroid cancer or a benign thyroid nodule (not recorded which). Some clones in this sample may be carry-over from other donors' samples. Sequences were obtained from adjacent normal tissue. CDR3 sequence (DNA): TGTGCCAGTAGTATGGGATCCTACACCGGGGAGCTGTTTTTT. Its protein product is CASSMGSYTGELFF.